This TCR beta chain was retrieved from a study of response to subunit inactivated influenza vaccine. Regarding this clonotype: The antigen remains undetermined.

TCRdb used MiXCR to reprocess the RT-PCR reads, holding one entry per CDR3 protein. The repertoire holds about 540,000 distinct CDR3 sequences, with roughly 25% as singletons. The CDR3 length is 12 residues. Trimming took off 10 bases at V and 4 bases at J, with 10 bases between the two ends. CDR1 is KGHDR and CDR2 is SFDVKD in the germline V gene. Study findings and constraints: Authors suggested each seasonal flu vaccination may recruit only limited numbers of new T cells.

These data also featured in a second study, about T cells expressing NK-cell markers. That study adds: The authors generated TCR beta cDNA through 5'RACE template switching with UMIs. What restricted sorting to alpha-beta TCR T cells in several experiments was an anti-gamma-delta TCR antibody. For five or six donors, the dominant NKG2C+ clonotypes made up roughly 1.0-7.5% of their CD8+ T cells. Topping the CD3+CD56-NKG2C+ fraction as well were these clonotypes, in a handful of donors.

This TCR came from a man aged 45-65 years who received an inactivated influenza vaccine. V is TRBV24-1 and J is TRBJ1-3; D gene uncertain. The material sequenced was CD4+ T cells sorted from PBMCs, taken 11 to 12 days after vaccination. The CDR3 DNA is TGTGCCACGTCCGGAGGCGGAAACACCATATATTTT. Protein: CATSGGGNTIYF.